This T cell receptor (beta chain) appears in the sequencing data of a study of T-cell memory formation after mild COVID-19. Notes on the study in general: Memory cells collected pre-infection included some clones that later responded, suggesting cross-reactive memory joined.

This clonotype was seen only a few times. As yet, its antigen is unknown. The CDR3 spans 12 residues. Looked up from germline, CDR1 is KGHDR and CDR2 is SFDVKD. The germline V and J ends were trimmed by 5 bases and 8 bases, with 9 bases remaining between them. Libraries for TCRalpha and TCRbeta carried sample barcodes and unique molecular identifiers via 5'RACE. TCRdb itself ran the 5' RACE reads through MiXCR, one entry per CDR3 protein. The data contain some 300,000 distinct CDR3 sequences, approximately 22% of them singletons. The chain has TRBV24-1 and TRBJ2-1; D possibly corresponds to TRBD1 (5 bases). Sequences were obtained from PBMCs or a T cell subset sorted from them (not recorded which). This receptor was obtained from a young man who had mild COVID-19 (a few samples of this study predate the infection). Cell type and time point are not known. The chain's CDR3 is CATSAQGDEQFF. As DNA, the CDR3 is TGTGCCACCAGTGCTCAAGGGGATGAGCAGTTCTTC.